This T cell receptor beta chain came from a study of cytomegalovirus exposure and HLA in healthy donors. The overall study: It was reported in a later analysis that the 90 to 150 validation repertoires used the same platform as the approximately 620 first-cohort repertoires. Overall study results and limits: The classifier was said to identify cytomegalovirus status with high specificity and sensitivity. Confirmation was obtained in vitro that three CMV-associated chains are specific for CMV antigens. Investigators reported approximately 150 TCR beta chains as tied to cytomegalovirus.

Germline V gives CDR1 MGHRA, CDR2 YSYEKL. The CDR3 sequence is 15 residues long. V was cut by 5 bases and J by 7 bases, with 20 bases left in between. Using immunoSEQ multiplex PCR, the repertoire was profiled, and TCRdb retains in-frame clones only, with some absent. There are over 150,000 clones in the sample; over 85% occur only once, and 4.2% lies in the top ten. Concerning this clone itself: Antigen unknown.

The sequence derives from a man younger than 35 in good health and CMV-seropositive. The chain joins TRBV4-1 to TRBJ1-2, with D possibly being TRBD1 (6 bases). Sample: PBMCs. CDR3 in amino acids: CASSADRPSPTGYTF. DNA of the CDR3: TGCGCCAGCAGCGCGGACAGACCCTCCCCTACTGGCTACACCTTC.